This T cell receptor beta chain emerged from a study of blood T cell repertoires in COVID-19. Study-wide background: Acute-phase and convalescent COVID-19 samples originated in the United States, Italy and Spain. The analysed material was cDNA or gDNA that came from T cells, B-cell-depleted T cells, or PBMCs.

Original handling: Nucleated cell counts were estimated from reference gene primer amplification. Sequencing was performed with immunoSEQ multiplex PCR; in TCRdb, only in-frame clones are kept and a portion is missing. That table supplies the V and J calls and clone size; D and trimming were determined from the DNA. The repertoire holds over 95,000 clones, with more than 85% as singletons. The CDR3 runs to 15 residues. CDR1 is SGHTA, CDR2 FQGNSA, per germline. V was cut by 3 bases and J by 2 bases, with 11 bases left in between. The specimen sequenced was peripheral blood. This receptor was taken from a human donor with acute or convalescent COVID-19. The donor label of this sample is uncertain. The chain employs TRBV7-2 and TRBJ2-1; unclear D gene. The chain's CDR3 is CASSFRPRTYNEQFF. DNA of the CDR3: TGTGCCAGCAGCTTCCGCCCTAGGACCTACAATGAGCAGTTCTTC.